This T cell receptor (beta chain) was documented in a study of regulatory T cells in long-lasting Graves disease. On the study more broadly: Freshly diagnosed Graves' patients had used antithyroid drugs for under 3 months.

Germline V gene lookup returns CDR1 SGHAT and CDR2 FQNNGV. The germline V and J ends were trimmed by 5 bases and 5 bases, with 19 bases remaining between them. CDR3 size: 15 residues. This clonotype was found many times. Time point defined: newly diagnosed GD, antithyroid drugs for less than 3 months. Scientists built the TCR library using RNA that was extracted from PBMCs. To make TCR beta libraries, researchers used iRepertoire HTBI primers and Arm-PCR of CDR3 regions. MiXCR, applied by TCRdb to the multiplex PCR reads, yields one record per CDR3 protein. The sample holds more than 300,000 distinct CDR3 sequences; 12% are singletons and the top ten take around 18%. This sample was shared with a second study, whose subject was T cells in Graves' hyperthyroidism and ophthalmopathy. That source adds: Patients showing uncontrolled infection, other autoimmune disease, pregnancy or lactation were ineligible.

This TCR was recovered from a woman aged 18-29 years with Graves disease. This specimen consisted of peripheral blood mononuclear cells (PBMCs), obtained at new diagnosis, from a patient treated with antithyroid drugs. This chain uses TRBV11-2 with TRBJ2-7; D not resolved. Here the CDR3 reads CASSRPLISLHEQYF. The CDR3 DNA reads as TGTGCCAGCAGCCGGCCCTTGATCAGTCTCCACGAGCAGTACTTC.